These 21 T cell receptor beta chains were all obtained from the same sample, sequenced in a study of cytotoxic CD8 clonotypes in ibrutinib-treated CLL. TCRdb's table, derived via immunoSEQ multiplex PCR, lists solely in-frame clones and lacks some. The data contain fewer than 50,000 clones, roughly three quarters of them seen just once; the ten biggest clones take up around an eighth. The source was PBMCs, collected after 12 months of ibrutinib treatment. All receptors come from a human donor with chronic lymphocytic leukemia.

Only a few counts were recorded for this clone. The gene calls are TRBV19 and TRBJ1-5, with a weak D call TRBD1 (6 bases). The V and J ends lost 3 bases and 1 base respectively, with 10 bases between them. The CDR3 contains 15 residues. Germline CDR1 is LNHDA and CDR2 is SQIVND (reference sequence). CDR3: CASSMGGASNQPQHF. The CDR3 region has the DNA TGTGCCAGTAGTATGGGGGGGGCGAGCAATCAGCCCCAGCATTTT.

This clone was recorded a few times. The chain combines TRBV2 with TRBJ2-2; D is undetermined. In germline, CDR1 is SNHLY, CDR2 FYNNEI. Deletions cut 8 bases from V and 7 bases from J, with 5 bases between. This CDR3 has 10 amino acids. CDR3 in amino acids: CASGFGELFF. In DNA form, the CDR3 reads TGTGCCAGCGGATTCGGGGAGCTGTTTTTT.

This clone was counted only a few times. The chain combines TRBV6-1 with TRBJ1-2, with unresolved D. The CDR3 has 13 amino acids. V lost 4 bases and J lost 2, with 8 bases in between. CDR1 and CDR2 (germline): MNHNS, SASEGT. The CDR3 region is CASSVGVNYGYTF. CDR3 sequence (DNA): TGTGCCAGCAGTGTCGGAGTCAACTATGGCTACACCTTC.

This clone has a handful of counts. The chain uses TRBV6-1 and TRBJ2-5; TRBD2 matches 7 bases. This CDR3 has 13 residues. Germline V gives CDR1 MNHNS, CDR2 SASEGT. J gave up 5 bases and V 11 bases, and 11 bases lay outside the gene matches. The CDR3 sequence: CAGAGVVRETQYF. CDR3 nucleotide sequence: TGTGCCGGGGCGGGAGTGGTAAGGGAGACCCAGTACTTC.

This rearrangement joins TRBV5-1 to TRBJ2-7; 10 nucleotides align to TRBD1. The CDR3 spans 14 residues. Losses at the gene ends were 4 bases for V and 2 bases for J; bases not matched to a gene: 3. The germline V gene encodes CDR1 SGHRS and CDR2 YFSETQ. The CDR3 loop is CASSPGQGAYEQYF. CDR3 DNA: TGCGCCAGCAGCCCAGGACAGGGGGCCTACGAGCAGTACTTC. The variable domain in full, completed from reference TRBV5-1 and TRBJ2-7, reads KAGVTQTPRYLIKTRGQQVTLSCSPISGHRSVSWYQQTPGQGLQFLFEYFSETQRNKGNFPGRFSGRQFSNSRSEMNVSTLELGDSALYLCASSPGQGAYEQYFGPGTRLTVT.

This clone was observed a few times. The chain uses TRBV6-1 and TRBJ2-7, with TRBD2 matching over 7 bases. There are 15 residues in the CDR3. The V gene's germline CDR1 is MNHNS and CDR2 SASEGT. V dropped 1 base and J dropped 0; count of bases not matched to a gene: 3. CDR3 protein: CASSEESSGSYEQYF. The DNA of the CDR3 is TGTGCCAGCAGTGAAGAGTCTAGCGGCTCCTACGAGCAGTACTTC.

With regard to this clone: Because the CDR3 is missing its conserved closing phenylalanine or tryptophan, this is likely a read error. The DNA is omitted, as the CDR3 cannot be located on it reliably, and the CDR3 follows TCRdb's listing. CDR3 in amino acids: CASPFGTKV. This chain uses TRBV23-1 with TRBJ1-1; no check of the table's D call, TRBD1, against the DNA was made. TRBV23-1 is classed as an ORF, of uncertain function. The CDR3 is 9 amino acids in total, end residues counted.

The rearrangement joins TRBV14 to TRBJ1-1; 7 bases are a match to TRBD1. V shed 0 bases, J shed 1 base, and the junction held 5 bases outside the gene matches. CDR3 length equals 16 residues. The germline gives CDR1 SGHDN, CDR2 FVKESK. This CDR3 reads CASSQERGRWNTEAFF. The CDR3 nucleotides are TGTGCCAGCAGCCAAGAAAGGGGGCGGTGGAACACTGAAGCTTTCTTT.

The chain couples TRBV9 to TRBJ2-3; the match to TRBD2 covers 11 bases. The germline V gene has CDR1 SGDLS and CDR2 YYNGEE. The CDR3 sequence is 16 residues long. Trimming cost V 0 bases and J 4 bases; bases outside gene matches: 4. CDR3 DNA: TGTGCCAGCAGCGTAGAAACTAGCGGGAGCCCAGATACGCAGTATTTT. Residues: CASSVETSGSPDTQYF.

This chain joins TRBV2 and TRBJ2-7; D is ambiguous. V was clipped by 3 bases and J by 3 bases, with 6 bases between them. This CDR3 region has 12 residues. Germline V lookup: CDR1 SNHLY, CDR2 FYNNEI. The CDR3 DNA follows: TGTGCCAGCAGTGAGACCGACTACGAGCAGTACTTC. This gives the protein CASSETDYEQYF. Looking up the rest from reference TRBV2 and TRBJ2-7 gives the full variable domain: EPEVTQTPSHQVTQMGQEVILRCVPISNHLYFYWYRQILGQKVEFLVSFYNNEISEKSEIFDDQFSVERPDGSNFTLKIRSTKLEDSAMYFCASSETDYEQYFGPGTRLTVT.

The rearrangement joins TRBV11-2 to TRBJ2-3, with D uncertain. Deletions cut 0 bases from V and 2 bases from J, with 6 bases between. Germline V gene data show CDR1 as SGHAT and CDR2 as FQNNGV. The CDR3 length is 14 residues. The DNA for the CDR3 is TGTGCCAGCAGCTTAGACGGAATCACAGATACGCAGTATTTT. It is translated as CASSLDGITDTQYF.

The chain is built from TRBV6-6 and TRBJ1-2; weak D call: TRBD1 (6 bases). The CDR3 runs to 15 residues. V shed 0 bases and J shed 4 bases, with 12 bases lying between them. Germline assignment: CDR1 MNHNY and CDR2 SVGAGI (reference sequence). CDR3 loop: CASSYSTHRVYGYTF. In nucleotides, the CDR3 is TGTGCCAGCAGTTACTCGACCCACAGGGTCTATGGCTACACCTTC.

The CDR3 here is CASSLTLGDTQYF. The CDR3 DNA follows: TGTGCCAGCAGCTTAACTCTTGGAGATACGCAGTATTTT. The chain links TRBV11-2 to TRBJ2-3; D gene uncertain. Trimming cost V 2 bases and J 5 bases, with 8 bases left between them. CDR3 length: 13 residues. Germline V gene lookup returns CDR1 SGHAT and CDR2 FQNNGV.

The chain uses TRBV4-2 and TRBJ1-4; D remains ambiguous. In germline, CDR1 is LGHNA, CDR2 YNFKEQ. The germline V and J ends were trimmed by 1 base and 3 bases, with 6 bases remaining between them. The CDR3 runs 14 residues. The DNA for the CDR3 is TGTGCCAGCAGCCAAGTCGGATCTAATGAAAAACTGTTTTTT. Translating gives CASSQVGSNEKLFF.

V gene TRBV27 combines with J gene TRBJ2-7, with TRBD2 matching over 11 bases. Losses at the gene ends were 5 bases for V and 1 base for J; bases not matched to a gene: 7. CDR1 and CDR2 (germline): MNHEY, SMNVEV (reference sequence). The CDR3 is 16 amino acids. The DNA of the CDR3 is TGTGCCAGCAGTCAATTTAGCGGGAGGGGTTCCTACGAGCAGTACTTC. Protein: CASSQFSGRGSYEQYF.

V gene TRBV19 combines with J gene TRBJ1-2; D remains unclear. There are 12 residues in the CDR3. Germline V gives CDR1 LNHDA, CDR2 SQIVND (reference sequence). CDR3 nucleotides: TGTGCAATGAAACTAGGGAACTATGGCTACACCTTC. Translating it yields CAMKLGNYGYTF.

This clone is a singleton in its sample. The chain links TRBV25-1 to TRBJ2-3; D is unresolved. V was trimmed by 5 bases and J by 2 bases, leaving 5 bases between them. This CDR3 has 12 residues. The germline CDR1 and CDR2 sequences are MGHDK and SYGVNS. The CDR3 sequence: CASSPTTDTQYF. The CDR3 DNA sequence: TGTGCCAGCAGTCCAACCACAGATACGCAGTATTTT.

The V and J genes are TRBV27 and TRBJ2-7; D may be TRBD1 (6 bases). The ends were cut back, 8 bases at V and 3 bases at J, with 14 bases in the middle. CDR3 length: 13 amino acids. Germline V gene data show CDR1 as MNHEY and CDR2 as SMNVEV (reference sequence). In nucleotides, the CDR3 is TGTGCCAGCGGAACCGCCAGGGGCTACGAGCAGTACTTC. Its protein product is CASGTARGYEQYF.

The chain is built from TRBV11-3 and TRBJ1-2; a possible D gene is TRBD1 (5 bases). CDR1 SGHNT and CDR2 YENEEA come from the germline V gene. The CDR3 totals 14 residues. V lost 7 bases and J lost 2, with 14 bases in between. CDR3 in DNA: TGTGCCAGCACCTCGACAGCCTCCAACTATGGCTACACCTTC. It encodes CASTSTASNYGYTF.

The rearrangement joins TRBV27 to TRBJ1-6; D remains unclear. V shed 4 bases and J shed 5 bases, with 18 bases lying between them. CDR3 size: 17 residues. Germline CDR1 is MNHEY and CDR2 is SMNVEV (reference sequence). The CDR3, as DNA: TGTGCCAGCAGTTCCCTCGGAAGGTCGTGGAATAATTCACCCCTCCACTTT. Protein sequence: CASSSLGRSWNNSPLHF.

The chain recombines TRBV2 with TRBJ2-3, with D perhaps matching TRBD1 (6 bases). CDR3 size: 15 residues. Germline V lookup: CDR1 SNHLY, CDR2 FYNNEI. Between the trimmed V and J ends, which lost 6 bases and 2 bases, there was a span of 15 bases. The DNA for the CDR3 is TGTGCCAGCAGAGTCGGGGACACGGACACAGATACGCAGTATTTT. Translating it yields CASRVGDTDTDTQYF.